This entry lists 20 T cell receptor beta chains sequenced from one sample in a study of CD8+ T cells in alopecia areata. RNA was isolated and reverse transcribed to cDNA, the sequencing template. Profiled with immunoSEQ multiplex PCR; TCRdb holds only in-frame clones, not every one. The repertoire holds 110,000 to 150,000 clones, with around 58% as singletons. The starting material was CD4+ T cells sorted from blood, obtained at week 0. The source is a human donor with alopecia areata.

This chain joins TRBV5-6 and TRBJ1-1; D call uncertain. This CDR3 spans 13 amino acids. V was cut by 1 base and J by 1 base, with 5 bases left in between. Germline CDR1 SGHDT, CDR2 YYEEEE. In nucleotides, the CDR3 is TGTGCCAGCAGCTTGACGGAGAACACTGAAGCTTTCTTT. Translating it yields CASSLTENTEAFF. Using reference TRBV5-6 and TRBJ1-1 for the parts outside the CDR3, the full variable domain is DAGVTQSPTHLIKTRGQQVTLRCSPKSGHDTVSWYQQALGQGPQFIFQYYEEEERQRGNFPDRFSGHQFPNYSSELNVNALLLGDSALYLCASSLTENTEAFFGQGTRLTVV.

The chain carries TRBV29-1 and TRBJ1-1; D not certain. The CDR3 spans 14 residues. Germline-derived CDR1 and CDR2 are SQVTM and ANQGSEA. V lost 8 bases and J lost 3, with 19 bases in between. The CDR3 nucleotides are TGCAGCCTGAGTCCCGCGGGGTGGGACACTGAAGCTTTCTTT. As protein: CSLSPAGWDTEAFF.

Only a few counts were recorded for this clone. The chain employs TRBV2 and TRBJ2-7, with no clear D. Trimming took 4 bases from V and 9 from J, leaving 13 bases between them. The CDR3 loop spans 12 amino acids. The germline V gene encodes CDR1 SNHLY and CDR2 FYNNEI. The CDR3 is CASSGSSIGQYF. CDR3 nucleotide sequence: TGTGCCAGCAGTGGGAGCTCTATAGGGCAGTACTTC.

The V call is TRBV11-2, the J call TRBJ2-5; possible D gene TRBD1, 6 bases. The CDR3 covers 16 residues. The germline gives CDR1 SGHAT, CDR2 FQNNGV. Trimming took 1 base from V and 5 from J, leaving 17 bases between them. For the CDR3, the DNA is TGTGCCAGCAGCTTAGTTCGAACAGGGTTGTATGAGACCCAGTACTTC. Amino acid sequence: CASSLVRTGLYETQYF.

The rearrangement joins TRBV5-1 to TRBJ2-5; perhaps TRBD1 as D (5 bases). Trimming removed 0 bases at V and 5 bases at J, with 8 bases between. CDR3 size: 13 residues. CDR1 is SGHRS and CDR2 is YFSETQ in the germline V gene. The DNA of the CDR3 is TGCGCCAGCAGCTTGGAAGGGGCCGAGACCCAGTACTTC. Residues: CASSLEGAETQYF.

The chain employs TRBV4-3 and TRBJ1-2; unclear D gene. The CDR3 contains 14 residues. In germline, CDR1 is LGHNA, CDR2 YSLEER. The germline V and J ends were trimmed by 0 bases and 8 bases, with 13 bases remaining between them. The CDR3, as DNA: TGCGCCAGCAGCCAAGAGACCCTACTGCGGGGCTACACCTTC. Translation gives CASSQETLLRGYTF.

This clone was picked up a small number of times. Other DNA sequences in this specimen translate into the identical CDR3. The rearrangement joins TRBV4-3 to TRBJ2-3; D unresolved. Trimming took off 1 base at V and 3 bases at J, with 5 bases between the two ends. Germline values: CDR1 LGHNA, CDR2 YSLEER. The CDR3 runs 13 residues. The CDR3 reads CASSQGLTDTQYF. Here the CDR3 DNA reads TGCGCCAGCAGCCAAGGTTTGACAGATACGCAGTATTTT.

This chain uses TRBV4-3 with TRBJ1-5, with 8 bases lining up with TRBD1. This CDR3 contains 16 residues. The germline CDR1 and CDR2 sequences are LGHNA and YSLEER. J lost 7 bases, V lost 0 bases, and 8 bases had no gene match. The CDR3 coding sequence is TGCGCCAGCAGCCAAGATTACGACAGGGGTGGCCAGCCCCAGCATTTT. Its translation is CASSQDYDRGGQPQHF.

The genes are TRBV11-3 and TRBJ2-2, with 8 positions matching TRBD2. The CDR3 has 15 residues. V was clipped by 5 bases and J by 4 bases; unmatched bases: 6. Germline loops: CDR1 SGHNT, CDR2 YENEEA. This CDR3 reads CASSRSGGITGELFF. CDR3 bases: TGTGCCAGCAGCCGCAGCGGGGGAATCACCGGGGAGCTGTTTTTT.

This chain connects TRBV5-1 to TRBJ1-1; TRBD1 is a possible D gene (6 bases). The V end lost 3 bases, the J end lost 9 bases, and 18 bases lay between the germline ends. The CDR3 contains 14 residues. Germline loops: CDR1 SGHRS, CDR2 YFSETQ. The CDR3 protein is CASSWSGTPSQAFF. DNA for the CDR3: TGCGCCAGCAGCTGGTCCGGGACACCCAGCCAAGCTTTCTTT.

The chain recombines TRBV7-3 with TRBJ2-5; TRBD2 aligns across 10 bases. Trimming took 8 bases from V and 5 from J; bases not matched to a gene: 8. CDR1 and CDR2 from the germline V gene are SGHTA and FQGTGA. This CDR3 is built from 14 residues. This chain's CDR3 is CASSPAGGRETQYF. DNA of the CDR3: TGTGCCAGCTCCCCAGCGGGGGGGAGGGAGACCCAGTACTTC.

The rearrangement uses TRBV15 and TRBJ1-5; 10 bases are a match to TRBD1. V trimming: 3 bases; J trimming: 5 bases; junction bases outside the gene matches: 7. Germline-derived CDR1 and CDR2 are LNHNV and YYDKDF (reference sequence). CDR3 size: 16 residues. This CDR3 is CATSSFGQGGHQPQHF. CDR3 nucleotides: TGTGCCACCAGCAGTTTCGGACAGGGGGGCCATCAGCCCCAGCATTTT.

The chain uses TRBV19 and TRBJ2-5; D unresolved. The CDR3 has 11 residues. Looked up from germline, CDR1 is LNHDA and CDR2 is SQIVND (reference sequence). V lost 3 bases to trimming and J lost 5 bases, with 4 bases between them. This chain's CDR3 is CASSMGETQYF. The CDR3 nucleotides are TGTGCCAGTAGTATGGGGGAGACCCAGTACTTC.

The chain combines TRBV29-1 with TRBJ2-4, with 16 bases aligning to TRBD2. The germline gives CDR1 SQVTM, CDR2 ANQGSEA. V dropped 5 bases and J dropped 12; count of bases not matched to a gene: 7. The length of the CDR3 is 14 residues. CDR3 residues: CSVSGTSGGAPQYF. In DNA, the CDR3 is TGCAGCGTTTCTGGGACTAGCGGGGGGGCCCCTCAGTACTTC.

The chain recombines TRBV11-3 with TRBJ1-1; D call uncertain. The length of the CDR3 is 15 residues. CDR1 SGHNT and CDR2 YENEEA come from the germline V gene. Trimming left V 1 base short and J 4 bases short, with 13 bases between. For the CDR3, the DNA is TGTGCCAGCAGCTTAGGCGTAGGGCTTACCACTGAAGCTTTCTTT. Its translation: CASSLGVGLTTEAFF.

The rearrangement links TRBV4-2 to TRBJ2-7, with D unresolved. The CDR3 length is 12 residues. With 8 bases removed from V and 3 bases from J, the gap between germline ends came to 11 bases. Germline-derived CDR1 and CDR2 are LGHNA and YNFKEQ. The CDR3 region is CASGASDYEQYF. DNA for the CDR3: TGTGCCAGCGGAGCATCGGACTACGAGCAGTACTTC.

This clone has a handful of counts. The chain joins TRBV5-1 to TRBJ1-4, with D possibly TRBD1 on 6 matching bases. V was pared by 3 bases and J by 5 bases, with 17 bases between. The CDR3 runs 16 residues. Germline CDR1 and CDR2: SGHRS and YFSETQ. The chain's CDR3 is CASSWIQGPGNEKLFF. The CDR3 DNA is TGCGCCAGCAGCTGGATACAGGGCCCCGGGAATGAAAAACTGTTTTTT.

This clone was counted between two and nine times. The rearrangement joins TRBV2 to TRBJ1-4; no clear D. V dropped 4 bases and J dropped 3 bases, with 9 bases sitting between them. Germline CDR1 and CDR2: SNHLY and FYNNEI. The CDR3 contains 14 residues. The CDR3 loop is CASSGWISNEKLFF. CDR3 in DNA: TGTGCCAGCAGTGGATGGATCTCTAATGAAAAACTGTTTTTT.

This clone appeared a few times. This chain connects TRBV4-3 to TRBJ2-4; a weak D match, TRBD2 (5 bases). The V end was cut by 0 bases, the J end by 9 bases, with 12 bases between. CDR1 and CDR2 from the germline V gene are LGHNA and YSLEER. The CDR3 length is 14 residues. The chain's CDR3 is CASSQDTGSRIQYF. As DNA, the CDR3 is TGCGCCAGCAGCCAAGATACGGGGAGTCGCATTCAGTACTTC.

V is TRBV4-3 and J is TRBJ2-3, with TRBD2 as a possible D gene (7 bases). Germline V lookup: CDR1 LGHNA, CDR2 YSLEER. The CDR3 runs 14 residues. V lost 4 bases to trimming and J lost 7 bases, with 15 bases between them. The CDR3 region is CASSLRGGEYTQYF. As DNA, the CDR3 is TGCGCCAGCAGCCTTAGGGGGGGCGAATATACGCAGTATTTT.